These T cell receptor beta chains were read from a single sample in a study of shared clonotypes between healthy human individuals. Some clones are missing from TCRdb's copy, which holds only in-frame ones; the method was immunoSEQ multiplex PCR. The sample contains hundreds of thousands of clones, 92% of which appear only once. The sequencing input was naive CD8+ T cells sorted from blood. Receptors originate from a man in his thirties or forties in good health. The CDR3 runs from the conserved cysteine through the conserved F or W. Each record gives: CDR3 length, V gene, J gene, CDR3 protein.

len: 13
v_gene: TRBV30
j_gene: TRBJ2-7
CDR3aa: CAWSVPTIYEQYF

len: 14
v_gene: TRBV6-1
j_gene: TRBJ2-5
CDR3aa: CASSDFGGGETQYF

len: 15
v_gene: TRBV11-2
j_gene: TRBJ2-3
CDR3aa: CASSLRTSSTDTQYF

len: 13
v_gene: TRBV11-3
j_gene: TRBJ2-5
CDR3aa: CASSPSGSQTQYF

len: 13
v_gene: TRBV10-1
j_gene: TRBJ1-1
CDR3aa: CASTEGTGTEAFF

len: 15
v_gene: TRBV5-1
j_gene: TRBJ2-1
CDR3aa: CASSFGLALGNEQFF

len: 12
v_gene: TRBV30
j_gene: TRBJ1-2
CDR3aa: CAWGQGADGYTF

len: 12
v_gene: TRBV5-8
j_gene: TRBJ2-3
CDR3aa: CASSLLPDTQYF

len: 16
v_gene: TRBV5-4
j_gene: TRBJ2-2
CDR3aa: CASSSLAGEATGELFF

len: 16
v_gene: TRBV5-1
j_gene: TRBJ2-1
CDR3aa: CASSFGRDLSYNEQFF

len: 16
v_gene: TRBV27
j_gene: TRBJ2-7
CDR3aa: CASRSGTSDTPYEQYF

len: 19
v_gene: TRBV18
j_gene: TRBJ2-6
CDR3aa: CASSSGLAGDLSGANVLTF

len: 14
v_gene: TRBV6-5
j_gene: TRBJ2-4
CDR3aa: CASSYSAAGNIQYF

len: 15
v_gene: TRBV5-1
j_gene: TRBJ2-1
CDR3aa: CASSSLQGSDNEQFF

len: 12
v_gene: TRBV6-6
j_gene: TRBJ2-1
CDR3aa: CASSYSGAEQFF